This T cell receptor (beta chain) was captured in a study of CD8 T cells in ankylosing spondylitis. General observations from the study: Researchers reportedly found disease-linked clones significantly enriched in matched ankylosing spondylitis synovial fluid. CD8+ cells made up the disease-linked clones, which were relatively rare in peripheral blood. One TCR beta motif, made up of roughly 8 highly homologous variants, appeared characteristic of ankylosing spondylitis blood.

This clonotype was detected ten times or more. As yet, its antigen is unknown. CDR3 length: 12 residues. With 3 bases removed from V and 8 bases from J, the gap between germline ends came to 8 bases. Germline values: CDR1 KGHSH, CDR2 LQKENI. Researchers built TCR beta libraries using quantitative 5'-RACE with molecular barcodes. In TCRdb, the 5' RACE reads were re-called with MiXCR into one record per CDR3 protein. Among hundreds of thousands of distinct CDR3 sequences listed, 8.6% were seen once. The V and J genes are TRBV18 and TRBJ2-1; D is ambiguous. Material: blood, either unsorted or a sorted T cell fraction (not recorded which). This receptor was taken from a male donor with ankylosing spondylitis or in good health (not recorded which). CDR3 DNA sequence: TGTGCCAGCTCACCTGGAGTGGATGAGCAGTTCTTC. Protein product: CASSPGVDEQFF.